A selection of T cell receptor beta chains follows, all from one sample in a study of CD8 T cells in ankylosing spondylitis. TCRdb called the 5' RACE reads again in MiXCR, with one record for every CDR3 protein. The sample records around 430,000 distinct CDR3 sequences, roughly 17% being singletons. The sample consisted of blood, either unsorted or a sorted T cell fraction (not recorded which). Receptors originate from a male donor with ankylosing spondylitis. The CDR3 runs from the conserved cysteine through the conserved F or W. A D gene is named only where the DNA matches it firmly. Clone size appears in some rows only: once, few, many, or a class for an expanded clone.

v_gene: TRBV7-8; j_gene: TRBJ2-7; d_gene: NA; abundance: NA; CDR3nt: TGTGCCAGCAGCAACGGACAGAACTACGAGCAGTACTTC; CDR3aa: CASSNGQNYEQYF
v_gene: TRBV7-9; j_gene: TRBJ2-7; d_gene: NA; abundance: NA; CDR3nt: TGTGCCAGCAGCTTAGCAAACAACTACGAGCAGTACTTC; CDR3aa: CASSLANNYEQYF
v_gene: TRBV5-1; j_gene: TRBJ2-3; d_gene: NA; abundance: few; CDR3nt: TGCGCCAGCAGCCCTGGGAACCCCACAGATACGCAGTATTTT; CDR3aa: CASSPGNPTDTQYF
v_gene: TRBV9; j_gene: TRBJ2-5; d_gene: NA; abundance: NA; CDR3nt: TGTGCCAGCAGCGCAAGCGTGGGGGGACAAGAGACCCAGTACTTC; CDR3aa: CASSASVGGQETQYF
v_gene: TRBV10-2; j_gene: TRBJ2-4; d_gene: TRBD2; abundance: few; CDR3nt: TGCGCCAGCAGACTAGCGGGAGGAGGAGCCAAAAACATTCAGTACTTC; CDR3aa: CASRLAGGGAKNIQYF
v_gene: TRBV28; j_gene: TRBJ2-1; d_gene: NA; abundance: NA; CDR3nt: TGTGCCAGCAGTTTGGACCCCAACTACAATGAGCAGTTCTTC; CDR3aa: CASSLDPNYNEQFF
v_gene: TRBV18; j_gene: TRBJ1-1; d_gene: NA; abundance: few; CDR3nt: TGTGCCAGCTCCCTTAGCGGGACACTTAACACTGAAGCTTTCTTT; CDR3aa: CASSLSGTLNTEAFF
v_gene: TRBV5-1; j_gene: TRBJ2-1; d_gene: NA; abundance: many; CDR3nt: TGCGCCAGCAGCTTGGACACGACAGGAGGTGAGCAGTTCTTC; CDR3aa: CASSLDTTGGEQFF
v_gene: TRBV4-1; j_gene: TRBJ1-5; d_gene: TRBD1; abundance: few; CDR3nt: TGCGCCAGCAGCCAAGCCCAGGGGGGGCAGCCCCAGCATTTT; CDR3aa: CASSQAQGGQPQHF
v_gene: TRBV2; j_gene: TRBJ2-7; d_gene: NA; abundance: NA; CDR3nt: TGTGCCAGCAAATTTCGGGGGTTTACCTACGAGCAGTACTTC; CDR3aa: CASKFRGFTYEQYF
v_gene: TRBV11-2; j_gene: TRBJ2-3; d_gene: TRBD2; abundance: NA; CDR3nt: TGTGCCAGCAGCACCACGGGACTAGCGGGGGGATACACAGATACGCAGTATTTT; CDR3aa: CASSTTGLAGGYTDTQYF
v_gene: TRBV6-1; j_gene: TRBJ2-5; d_gene: NA; abundance: NA; CDR3nt: TGTGCCAGCGGGAGAGGGATGGGGGAGACCCAGTACTTC; CDR3aa: CASGRGMGETQYF
v_gene: TRBV11-1; j_gene: TRBJ2-2; d_gene: NA; abundance: few; CDR3nt: TGTGCCAGCAGCCGTGGGGCAGGCCGAAGCACCGGGGAGCTGTTTTTT; CDR3aa: CASSRGAGRSTGELFF
v_gene: TRBV18; j_gene: TRBJ1-5; d_gene: TRBD1; abundance: NA; CDR3nt: TGTGCCAGTCAGGGGGCCAACAATCAGCCCCAGCATTTT; CDR3aa: CASQGANNQPQHF
v_gene: TRBV12-3/TRBV12-4; j_gene: TRBJ2-2; d_gene: TRBD2; abundance: few; CDR3nt: TGTGCCAGCAGGAAAAACGGGGGGACCGGGGAGCTGTTTTTT; CDR3aa: CASRKNGGTGELFF
v_gene: TRBV29-1; j_gene: TRBJ1-1; d_gene: NA; abundance: NA; CDR3nt: TGCAGCGTTGACAGGAACACTGAAGCTTTCTTT; CDR3aa: CSVDRNTEAFF
v_gene: TRBV12-3/TRBV12-4; j_gene: TRBJ1-3; d_gene: NA; abundance: few; CDR3nt: TGTGCCAGCAGTTCTCCCTACCCCAGGGGAGGGCACTCTGGAAACACCATATATTTT; CDR3aa: CASSSPYPRGGHSGNTIYF
v_gene: TRBV5-6; j_gene: TRBJ2-5; d_gene: NA; abundance: many; CDR3nt: TGTGCCAGCAGCTTGGCCGGGGACTCTGCGGTGCAGACCCAGTACTTC; CDR3aa: CASSLAGDSAVQTQYF
v_gene: TRBV5-1; j_gene: TRBJ1-4; d_gene: TRBD1; abundance: NA; CDR3nt: TGCGCCAGCAGCGGACAGGGCCCAACTAATGAAAAACTGTTTTTT; CDR3aa: CASSGQGPTNEKLFF
v_gene: TRBV20-1; j_gene: TRBJ1-2; d_gene: NA; abundance: few; CDR3nt: TGCAGTGCTAGAGATACCACGACAGGATACTATGGCTACACCTTC; CDR3aa: CSARDTTTGYYGYTF
v_gene: TRBV11-2; j_gene: TRBJ2-7; d_gene: NA; abundance: NA; CDR3nt: TGTGCCAGCAGCTTCAGCTGGAGCTCCTACGAGCAGTACTTC; CDR3aa: CASSFSWSSYEQYF
v_gene: TRBV28; j_gene: TRBJ2-7; d_gene: TRBD1; abundance: few; CDR3nt: TGTGCCAGCAGTGAGGACAGGGGCGGAGAGCAGTACTTC; CDR3aa: CASSEDRGGEQYF
v_gene: TRBV5-1; j_gene: TRBJ1-4; d_gene: TRBD1; abundance: few; CDR3nt: TGCGCCAGCAGACCGGAGGGCGGACAGGGGTATGAAAAACTGTTTTTT; CDR3aa: CASRPEGGQGYEKLFF
v_gene: TRBV5-1; j_gene: TRBJ2-1; d_gene: TRBD2; abundance: many; CDR3nt: TGCGCCAGCAGCTTGATGGCGATAGCGGGGGGGTACAATGAGCAGTTCTTC; CDR3aa: CASSLMAIAGGYNEQFF
v_gene: TRBV6-2/TRBV6-3; j_gene: TRBJ2-1; d_gene: NA; abundance: few; CDR3nt: TGTGCCAGCAGTTACGCAATAGACAGATACTACAATGAGCAGTTCTTC; CDR3aa: CASSYAIDRYYNEQFF
v_gene: TRBV20-1; j_gene: TRBJ2-2; d_gene: NA; abundance: few; CDR3nt: TGCAGTGCTAGTGGAGAGAACACCGGGGAGCTGTTTTTT; CDR3aa: CSASGENTGELFF
v_gene: TRBV4-1; j_gene: TRBJ1-3; d_gene: NA; abundance: few; CDR3nt: TGCGCCAGCAGTCCTTCGTCCTCTCCTGGAAACACCATATATTTT; CDR3aa: CASSPSSSPGNTIYF
v_gene: TRBV2; j_gene: TRBJ1-1; d_gene: NA; abundance: few; CDR3nt: TGTGCCAGCACGGACGTCGGGAACACTGAAGCTTTCTTT; CDR3aa: CASTDVGNTEAFF
v_gene: TRBV25-1; j_gene: TRBJ1-1; d_gene: NA; abundance: NA; CDR3nt: TGTGCCAGCATTCCGACAGGCAAGAACACTGAAGCTTTCTTT; CDR3aa: CASIPTGKNTEAFF
v_gene: TRBV7-2; j_gene: TRBJ2-1; d_gene: TRBD2; abundance: many; CDR3nt: TGTGCCAGCACCCCGTTGGGCGGGAGCTCCTACAATGAGCAGTTCTTC; CDR3aa: CASTPLGGSSYNEQFF
v_gene: TRBV20-1; j_gene: TRBJ2-1; d_gene: TRBD2; abundance: NA; CDR3nt: TGCAGTGCTAGAGATCGGGCTAGCGGGAGTAGTTCCTACAATGAGCAGTTCTTC; CDR3aa: CSARDRASGSSSYNEQFF
v_gene: TRBV7-3; j_gene: TRBJ2-7; d_gene: NA; abundance: few; CDR3nt: TGTGCCAGCAGCACCGACTCGAGCTCCTACGAGCAGTACTTC; CDR3aa: CASSTDSSSYEQYF
v_gene: TRBV24-1; j_gene: TRBJ2-1; d_gene: NA; abundance: few; CDR3nt: TGTGCCACCAGTGATCCAGCCTCCTATGAGCAGTTCTTC; CDR3aa: CATSDPASYEQFF
v_gene: TRBV3-1; j_gene: TRBJ2-1; d_gene: NA; abundance: few; CDR3nt: TGTGCCAGCAGACGAACCGGGACAGCGGGGAATGAGCAGTTCTTC; CDR3aa: CASRRTGTAGNEQFF
v_gene: TRBV12-3/TRBV12-4; j_gene: TRBJ1-6; d_gene: NA; abundance: many; CDR3nt: TGTGCCAGCAGTCGGGGGGGACCGGGTTCACCCCTCCACTTT; CDR3aa: CASSRGGPGSPLHF
v_gene: TRBV20-1; j_gene: TRBJ2-1; d_gene: TRBD2; abundance: NA; CDR3nt: TGCAGTGCTCGCGGGGGGGGCGCCTACAATGAGCAGTTCTTC; CDR3aa: CSARGGGAYNEQFF
v_gene: TRBV3-1; j_gene: TRBJ1-3; d_gene: NA; abundance: few; CDR3nt: TGTGCCAGCAGCCCCTTAGGGCCCGCCGGAAACACCATATATTTT; CDR3aa: CASSPLGPAGNTIYF
v_gene: TRBV6-1; j_gene: TRBJ1-5; d_gene: NA; abundance: many; CDR3nt: TGTGCCAGCGAATCGGACAAAGCTCAGCCCCAGCATTTT; CDR3aa: CASESDKAQPQHF
v_gene: TRBV28; j_gene: TRBJ2-7; d_gene: TRBD2; abundance: few; CDR3nt: TGTGCCAGCAGCCCTTCCCTACTAGCGAGATACTTC; CDR3aa: CASSPSLLARYF
v_gene: TRBV20-1; j_gene: TRBJ2-7; d_gene: TRBD2; abundance: few; CDR3nt: TGCAGTGCTAGACAGGGACTAGCGGGAGGGAGGAACGAGCAGTACTTC; CDR3aa: CSARQGLAGGRNEQYF
v_gene: TRBV2; j_gene: TRBJ2-1; d_gene: TRBD1; abundance: NA; CDR3nt: TGTGCCAGCATGGACGTCGCGGACAGGGAGAACTACAATGAGCAGTTCTTC; CDR3aa: CASMDVADRENYNEQFF
v_gene: TRBV20-1; j_gene: TRBJ1-6; d_gene: NA; abundance: few; CDR3nt: TGCAGTGCTAGAGATCCTGCTCAGGGAGCGAATTCACCCCTCCACTTT; CDR3aa: CSARDPAQGANSPLHF
v_gene: TRBV20-1; j_gene: TRBJ1-5; d_gene: TRBD1; abundance: NA; CDR3nt: TGCAGTGCTTCCAATGGACAGGGCGGCTATAGCAATCAGCCCCAGCATTTT; CDR3aa: CSASNGQGGYSNQPQHF
v_gene: TRBV2; j_gene: TRBJ2-4; d_gene: NA; abundance: few; CDR3nt: TGTGCCAGCAGTACAGGAAACATTCAGTACTTC; CDR3aa: CASSTGNIQYF
v_gene: TRBV4-2; j_gene: TRBJ2-7; d_gene: NA; abundance: NA; CDR3nt: TGTGCCAGCAGCCAAGATACGTCCAGGGAGTCCTACGAGCAGTACTTC; CDR3aa: CASSQDTSRESYEQYF
v_gene: TRBV5-1; j_gene: TRBJ1-2; d_gene: NA; abundance: few; CDR3nt: TGCGCCAGCAGCCGCCGCACAGAGACTGACGGCTACACCTTC; CDR3aa: CASSRRTETDGYTF
v_gene: TRBV20-1; j_gene: TRBJ2-1; d_gene: NA; abundance: NA; CDR3nt: TGCAGTGCTAGAGAGCCTAGGAGGGGCAATGAGCAGTTCTTC; CDR3aa: CSAREPRRGNEQFF
v_gene: TRBV7-2; j_gene: TRBJ1-2; d_gene: TRBD1; abundance: few; CDR3nt: TGTGCCAGCAGCGCGGGACAGGGGGCAAAAGGGGGTGGCTACACCTTC; CDR3aa: CASSAGQGAKGGGYTF
v_gene: TRBV5-1; j_gene: TRBJ2-1; d_gene: NA; abundance: few; CDR3nt: TGCGCCAGCAGCTTGGCCGGGCAGGGGTACAATGAGCAGTTCTTC; CDR3aa: CASSLAGQGYNEQFF
v_gene: TRBV7-2; j_gene: TRBJ2-5; d_gene: TRBD2; abundance: few; CDR3nt: TGTGCCAGCAGCTTAGAAAGCGGGAGGAGGGAGACCCAGTACTTC; CDR3aa: CASSLESGRRETQYF
v_gene: TRBV4-2; j_gene: TRBJ2-2; d_gene: NA; abundance: few; CDR3nt: TGTGCCAGCAGCCAAATAATTCGGGACTCGAAACGCACCGGGGAGCTGTTTTTT; CDR3aa: CASSQIIRDSKRTGELFF
v_gene: TRBV6-6; j_gene: TRBJ2-2; d_gene: TRBD2; abundance: NA; CDR3nt: TGTGCCAGCATGGGACTAGTGACCGGGGAGCTGTTTTTT; CDR3aa: CASMGLVTGELFF
v_gene: TRBV18; j_gene: TRBJ1-2; d_gene: NA; abundance: NA; CDR3nt: TGTGCCAGCTCACCGATGATAGGGCGACAGGCTAATAGTAACTATGGCTACACCTTC; CDR3aa: CASSPMIGRQANSNYGYTF
v_gene: TRBV4-1; j_gene: TRBJ2-1; d_gene: NA; abundance: NA; CDR3nt: TGCGCCAGCAGCCACCCCACAGGGAATGAGCAGTTCTTC; CDR3aa: CASSHPTGNEQFF
v_gene: TRBV20-1; j_gene: TRBJ1-1; d_gene: TRBD1; abundance: NA; CDR3nt: TGCAGTGCTCGATCCGGGACAGGGGGGATGAACACTGAAGCTTTCTTT; CDR3aa: CSARSGTGGMNTEAFF
v_gene: TRBV5-1; j_gene: TRBJ2-1; d_gene: TRBD2; abundance: few; CDR3nt: TGCGCCAGCAGAGCGGGGGGTGCGCGGAGCGGGCTAACCTACAATGAGCAGTTCTTC; CDR3aa: CASRAGGARSGLTYNEQFF
v_gene: TRBV28; j_gene: TRBJ1-1; d_gene: TRBD1; abundance: few; CDR3nt: TGTGCCAGCAGTTCCCACGGGACAGCTTTGAACACTGAAGCTTTCTTT; CDR3aa: CASSSHGTALNTEAFF
v_gene: TRBV2; j_gene: TRBJ1-2; d_gene: NA; abundance: NA; CDR3nt: TGTGCCAGCAGGGAGATAGGGGCTCCAAACTATGGCTACACCTTC; CDR3aa: CASREIGAPNYGYTF
v_gene: TRBV5-1; j_gene: TRBJ2-7; d_gene: TRBD1; abundance: few; CDR3nt: TGCGCCAGCAGCTTTGGTAAGGGGGCGGAGGAGCAGTACTTC; CDR3aa: CASSFGKGAEEQYF